Listed here are 12 T cell receptor beta chains from one sample, sequenced in a study of CD8 T cells in Susac syndrome. Reverse transcription of 0.5 to 1 ug RNA was performed with random hexamers. MiXCR was run by TCRdb on the immunoSEQ multiplex PCR reads, yielding one entry per CDR3 protein. The table shows approximately 150,000 distinct CDR3 sequences, with 90% to 95% occurring only once. The sample consisted of CD4+ T cells from PBMCs. The receptors here all came from a human donor in good health.

The chain combines TRBV2 with TRBJ1-5; 11 bases align to TRBD1. This CDR3 region has 17 residues. Germline V CDR1 and CDR2: SNHLY, FYNNEI. Trimming removed 6 bases from V and 0 bases from J; junction bases left unmatched: 7. CDR3 in DNA: TGTGCCAGCAGCCCAATCGGGACAGGGGGTAGCAATCAGCCCCAGCATTTT. Protein sequence: CASSPIGTGGSNQPQHF.

This clonotype was seen once. The chain combines TRBV11-2 with TRBJ2-3; 12 nucleotides align to TRBD2. The germline V gene has CDR1 SGHAT and CDR2 FQNNGV. This CDR3 has 15 residues. With 4 bases clipped from V and 5 bases from J, the junction kept 4 bases outside the gene matches. In nucleotides, the CDR3 is TGTGCCAGCAGCTCGACTAGCGGGGGTGAAGATACGCAGTATTTT. Protein: CASSSTSGGEDTQYF.

The chain is built from TRBV20-1 and TRBJ2-7; 10 bases are a match to TRBD1. The CDR3 is 16 amino acids. V shed 3 bases and J 2 bases; nucleotides not matched to a gene: 10. Germline lookup yields CDR1 DFQATT and CDR2 SNEGSKA (reference sequence). CDR3: CSASPSGGQGAYEQYF. In nucleotides, the CDR3 is TGCAGTGCTAGCCCTAGCGGAGGACAGGGGGCCTACGAGCAGTACTTC.

The chain couples TRBV25-1 to TRBJ2-1; TRBD2 agrees at 8 bases. Germline CDR1 is MGHDK and CDR2 is SYGVNS. This CDR3 has 15 residues. The V and J ends lost 4 bases and 5 bases, in that order; junction bases with no gene match: 7. The CDR3 DNA reads as TGTGCCAGCAGTGTCGGAGCGGGGGCCCACAATGAGCAGTTCTTC. Its protein product is CASSVGAGAHNEQFF.

This clonotype was counted a single time. This sequence joins TRBV9 and TRBJ2-2, with D hard to call. Germline V CDR1 and CDR2: SGDLS, YYNGEE. The CDR3 covers 13 residues. V lost 4 bases and J lost 4, with 8 bases in between. Written as DNA, the CDR3 is TGTGCCAGCAGCTTTACCACCACCGGGGAGCTGTTTTTT. It encodes CASSFTTTGELFF.

This chain links TRBV7-2 with TRBJ1-3; no firm D call. The germline V gene encodes CDR1 SGHTA and CDR2 FQGNSA. The CDR3 length is 14 residues. Trimming removed 3 bases at V and 0 bases at J, with 6 bases between. In DNA form, the CDR3 reads TGTGCCAGCAGCTTTAGCACCTCTGGAAACACCATATATTTT. Its protein is CASSFSTSGNTIYF.

This chain connects TRBV10-3 to TRBJ1-5; maybe TRBD1 (6 bases). CDR3 length: 14 residues. CDR1 is ENHRY, CDR2 SYGVKD, per germline. Trimming cost V 8 bases and J 4 bases, with 15 bases left between them. The CDR3 is CAIEPAGDNQPQHF. CDR3 nucleotides: TGTGCCATCGAGCCGGCAGGGGATAATCAGCCCCAGCATTTT.

The chain uses TRBV10-3 and TRBJ2-5; D is possibly TRBD2 (6 bases). Germline assignment: CDR1 ENHRY and CDR2 SYGVKD. V was shortened by 4 bases and J by 3 bases, with 18 bases between the two germline ends. The CDR3 has 16 residues. DNA of the CDR3: TGTGCCATCAGTGGGCCGCTTGGGGAGGCGGAAGAGACCCAGTACTTC. It specifies CAISGPLGEAEETQYF.

The chain uses TRBV3-1 and TRBJ1-3; no definite D call. V was trimmed by 1 base and J by 3 bases, leaving 4 bases between them. The CDR3 length is 13 residues. CDR1 is LGHDT, CDR2 YNNKEL, per germline (reference sequence). CDR3: CASSQVFGNTIYF. DNA of the CDR3: TGTGCCAGCAGCCAAGTCTTTGGAAACACCATATATTTT.

The chain links TRBV18 to TRBJ1-2, with TRBD1 matching over 7 bases. V lost 5 bases, J lost 6 bases, and 15 bases stayed unmatched. Germline assignment: CDR1 KGHSH and CDR2 LQKENI. The length of the CDR3 is 16 residues. CDR3: CASSESQGENRDGYTF. The CDR3 bases are TGTGCCAGCTCAGAAAGCCAGGGGGAGAATCGGGATGGCTACACCTTC.

The V call is TRBV7-6, the J call TRBJ1-2, with TRBD1 identical over 9 bases. V lost 5 bases, J lost 5 bases, and 6 bases stayed unmatched. Germline V gene lookup returns CDR1 SGHVS and CDR2 FNYEAQ. The CDR3 sequence is 14 residues long. CDR3 residues: CASSPGTGRYGYTF. The DNA for the CDR3 is TGTGCCAGCAGCCCCGGGACAGGGCGGTATGGCTACACCTTC.

The chain combines TRBV9 with TRBJ2-1; the match to TRBD2 covers 9 bases. The junction had 4 bases not matched to a gene; V was cut back by 0 bases and J by 3 bases. The CDR3 has 16 amino acids. In germline, CDR1 is SGDLS, CDR2 YYNGEE. For the CDR3, the DNA is TGTGCCAGCAGCGTAGGTGCTAGCGGGGACTACAATGAGCAGTTCTTC. It specifies CASSVGASGDYNEQFF.